This entry concerns a single TCR beta chain. Its antigen is currently unknown. This sample is part of a study of T cell repertoires in cytomegalovirus infection. Study context: CMV epitopes that were recently identified and HLA-C-restricted were used alongside well-studied HLA-B-restricted ones. Through public TCR beta signatures, both CMV infection and matching HLA type were indicated.

The germline gives CDR1 SGHAT, CDR2 FQNNGV. The CDR3 loop spans 20 amino acids. Trimming took 1 base from V and 2 from J; bases not matched to a gene: 14. Study-level findings and limits: In two of eight donors, the top clonotype was HLA-C-restricted CMV-specific.

From the reads, TCRdb called clonotypes with MiXCR, one entry per CDR3 protein. The table includes roughly 220,000 distinct CDR3 sequences, around 35% detected once. The chain has TRBV11-2 and TRBJ2-5; 12 bases match TRBD2. The sequence was obtained from a human donor in good health (CMV status not recorded). Some clones in this sample may be carry-over from other donors' samples. The sequencing used CD8+ T cells from cultured PBMCs, collected from culture after CMV antigen stimulation. The CDR3 loop is CASSLGLLGGLAGIQETQYF. CDR3 DNA: TGTGCCAGCAGCTTAGGCCTTTTGGGTGGACTAGCGGGAATTCAAGAGACCCAGTACTTC.